The clone carrying this T cell receptor (beta chain) has only a few counts. This entry belongs to a study of naive and memory T cell subsets. An equimolar mix of two oligonucleotides served as the beta constant-region primer for TRBC1 and TRBC2. TCRdb passed the UMI-ligation and nested PCR reads through MiXCR, listing each CDR3 protein once. This table holds roughly 21,000 distinct CDR3 sequences, around 10% found once. The CDR3 runs to 20 residues. Looked up from germline, CDR1 is MNHEY and CDR2 is SVGEGT. V lost 0 bases and J lost 2, with 20 bases in between. The specimen sequenced was central memory CD8+ T cells from blood. The chain has TRBV6-2 or TRBV6-3 and TRBJ2-6; D tentatively reads TRBD1 or TRBD2 (5 bases each). The TCR sequence derives from a human donor in good health. This CDR3 reads CASSYSMGTERGAGANVLTF. In DNA, the CDR3 is TGTGCCAGCAGTTACTCGATGGGCACGGAGAGGGGCGCTGGGGCCAACGTCCTGACTTTC.